One sample yielded the 30 T cell receptor beta chains listed below, sequenced in a study of T cell responses to AZD1222 COVID-19 vaccine. Assay: immunoSEQ multiplex PCR; the TCRdb copy retains only in-frame clones and omits some. The table records fewer than 110,000 clones, 80% to 95% of them present only once. The source material was peripheral blood, sampled on day 0 of AZD1222 vaccination. These receptors were collected from an adult in good health.

This chain connects TRBV7-9 to TRBJ1-2, with 10 bases aligning to TRBD1. V shed 1 base, J shed 6 bases, and the junction held 2 bases outside the gene matches. CDR1 and CDR2 from the germline V gene are SEHNR and FQNEAQ (reference sequence). The CDR3 consists of 14 residues. The DNA for the CDR3 is TGTGCCAGCAGCTTAGGACAGGGGGCAGATGGCTACACCTTC. Its translation: CASSLGQGADGYTF.

This clone was observed a few times. CDR3 sequence reads: CASSTPDRGRYNTEAFF. CDR3 in DNA: TGTGCCAGTAGTACCCCCGACAGGGGGCGATATAACACTGAAGCTTTCTTT. The chain combines TRBV19 with TRBJ1-1, with 10 nucleotides matching TRBD1. Germline-derived CDR1 and CDR2 are LNHDA and SQIVND (reference sequence). After removal of 4 bases from V and 2 bases from J, the junction contained 10 bases not matched to a gene. CDR3 size: 17 residues.

CDR3 nucleotides: TGTGCCAGCTCGTGGACAGCCGAAAAACTGTTTTTT. Translating it yields CASSWTAEKLFF. V and J are TRBV2 and TRBJ1-4; perhaps TRBD1 as D (6 bases). The CDR3 loop spans 12 amino acids. V was clipped by 8 bases and J by 8 bases, with 12 bases between them. Per germline, CDR1 SNHLY and CDR2 FYNNEI.

This rearrangement joins TRBV4-3 to TRBJ2-7; D is unclear. Germline V gene sequence: CDR1 LGHNA, CDR2 YSLEER. This CDR3 spans 16 amino acids. Trimming left V 2 bases short and J 2 bases short, with 16 bases between. CDR3 DNA sequence: TGCGCCAGCAGCCAATTTACATCGGCCAACCCCTACGAGCAGTACTTC. This gives the protein CASSQFTSANPYEQYF.

The chain employs TRBV2 and TRBJ1-4; no clear D. Trimming left V 6 bases short and J 1 base short, with 6 bases between. This CDR3 spans 13 amino acids. In germline, CDR1 is SNHLY, CDR2 FYNNEI. The CDR3 reads CASSELTNEKLFF. CDR3 coding DNA: TGTGCCAGCAGCGAATTAACTAATGAAAAACTGTTTTTT.

The chain joins TRBV7-8 to TRBJ1-3, with D tentatively TRBD1 (6 bases). Per germline, CDR1 SGHVS and CDR2 FQNEAQ. Trimming pared 5 bases from V and 0 bases from J, leaving 14 bases between. The CDR3 covers 16 residues. The CDR3 nucleotides read TGTGCCAGCAGCCCCGGGGGGCCAAGCTCTGGAAACACCATATATTTT. Protein product: CASSPGGPSSGNTIYF.

The J gene is TRBJ2-1, the V gene TRBV7-9; D tentatively reads TRBD1 or TRBD2 (5 bases each). CDR3 length equals 12 residues. The V and J ends lost 6 bases and 12 bases respectively, with 15 bases between them. CDR1 SEHNR and CDR2 FQNEAQ come from the germline V gene (reference sequence). For the CDR3, the DNA is TGTGCCAGCAGGGGGTACCCCGGGGCGCAGTTCTTC. This gives the protein CASRGYPGAQFF.

CDR3 loop: CASSFSAGQNTEAFF. CDR3 coding DNA: TGTGCCAGCAGCTTCTCAGCGGGGCAGAACACTGAAGCTTTCTTT. The V and J genes are TRBV7-9 and TRBJ1-1, with D perhaps matching TRBD1 (5 bases). This CDR3 is 15 amino acids long. Germline V CDR1 and CDR2: SEHNR, FQNEAQ (reference sequence). Trimming removed 3 bases from V and 1 base from J, with 12 bases in between.

This rearrangement joins TRBV4-1 to TRBJ2-2; 10 nucleotides agree with TRBD1. This CDR3 comprises 19 residues. CDR1 and CDR2 from the germline V gene are MGHRA and YSYEKL. J was trimmed by 6 bases and V by 0 bases; bases with no gene match: 13. CDR3 amino acids: CASSQDPYLKGQGSGELFF. The CDR3 DNA follows: TGCGCCAGCAGCCAAGATCCATACCTAAAGGGACAGGGGTCCGGGGAGCTGTTTTTT.

The gene calls are TRBV27 and TRBJ1-2; D is perhaps TRBD1 (6 bases). Germline V CDR1 and CDR2: MNHEY, SMNVEV (reference sequence). CDR3 length: 16 amino acids. V was shortened by 3 bases and J by 6 bases, with 20 bases between the two germline ends. The CDR3: CASSFLGTSGAHGYTF. The DNA of the CDR3 is TGTGCCAGCAGTTTTCTTGGGACTTCGGGGGCCCATGGCTACACCTTC.

This chain uses TRBV7-3 with TRBJ1-1; the match to TRBD1 covers 7 bases. This CDR3 has 15 residues. With V trimmed by 5 bases and J by 3 bases, 9 bases remained unmatched. Germline-derived CDR1 and CDR2 are SGHTA and FQGTGA. The chain's CDR3 is CASSPRGVLDTEAFF. The CDR3 DNA sequence: TGTGCCAGCAGCCCCAGGGGGGTATTGGACACTGAAGCTTTCTTT.

The J gene is TRBJ2-7, the V gene TRBV30; 8 nucleotides align to TRBD1. CDR3 size: 13 residues. V was pared by 1 base and J by 4 bases, with 3 bases of the junction left unmatched. CDR1 is GTSNPN and CDR2 is SVGIG in the germline V gene (reference sequence). DNA for the CDR3: TGTGCCTGGAGTGCCTGGACAGGGTACGAGCAGTACTTC. Translated, it gives CAWSAWTGYEQYF. The variable domain in full, completed from reference TRBV30 and TRBJ2-7, reads SQTIHQWPATLVQPVGSPLSLECTVEGTSNPNLYWYRQAAGRGLQLLFYSVGIGQISSEVPQNLSASRPQDRQFILSSKKLLLSDSGFYLCAWSAWTGYEQYFGPGTRLTVT.

This clone occurred a few times. This chain connects TRBV11-1 to TRBJ1-1; D is possibly TRBD1 (5 bases). The germline CDR1 and CDR2 sequences are SGHAT and FQDESV (reference sequence). The CDR3 is 13 residues long. The germline V and J ends were trimmed by 1 base and 7 bases, with 10 bases remaining between them. CDR3 coding DNA: TGTGCCAGCAGCTTAGACCGGGACGTTGAAGCTTTCTTT. This encodes CASSLDRDVEAFF.

The rearrangement joins TRBV5-1 to TRBJ1-1; possible D gene TRBD1, 5 bases. Trimming pared 4 bases from V and 1 base from J, leaving 11 bases between. Germline CDR1 reads SGHRS; CDR2 reads YFSETQ. This CDR3 comprises 14 residues. This CDR3 reads CASSPRVRNTEAFF. CDR3 DNA: TGCGCCAGCAGCCCCAGGGTCAGGAACACTGAAGCTTTCTTT.

V usage is TRBV6-5 and J usage is TRBJ2-7; a weak D match, TRBD1 (5 bases). V was shortened by 0 bases and J by 2 bases, with 5 bases between the two germline ends. The CDR3 extends over 13 amino acids. Germline V CDR1 and CDR2: MNHEY, SVGAGI. CDR3 coding DNA: TGTGCCAGCAGTTACTCGACAGCCTACGAGCAGTACTTC. Translating it yields CASSYSTAYEQYF.

The chain links TRBV25-1 to TRBJ1-2, with TRBD1 as a possible D gene (5 bases). The germline V and J ends were trimmed by 8 bases and 3 bases, with 13 bases remaining between them. Germline assignment: CDR1 MGHDK and CDR2 SYGVNS. This CDR3 spans 13 amino acids. The CDR3 DNA sequence: TGTGCCAGCGCGAGAGGCAGGGACTATGGCTACACCTTC. Translation gives CASARGRDYGYTF.

This chain links TRBV3-1 (or the pseudogene TRBV3-2) with TRBJ2-7; 15 bases map to TRBD2. Germline lookup yields CDR1 LGHDT and CDR2 YNNKEL (reference sequence). Trimming at V came to 4 bases and at J to 6 bases, leaving 10 bases not matched to a gene. The CDR3 contains 17 residues. Written as DNA, the CDR3 is TGTGCCAGCAGCCCTTTCGGGACTAGCGGGGGGAACGGCGAGCAGTACTTC. This gives the protein CASSPFGTSGGNGEQYF.

The chain joins TRBV5-1 to TRBJ1-1; no clear D gene. V was cut by 2 bases and J by 4 bases, with 9 bases left in between. CDR1 is SGHRS and CDR2 is YFSETQ in the germline V gene. The CDR3 runs 13 residues. The CDR3 nucleotides read TGCGCCAGCAGCTTTTGGACGGGCACTGAAGCTTTCTTT. As protein: CASSFWTGTEAFF.

The rearrangement uses TRBV5-1 and TRBJ1-3; tentatively, D is TRBD1 (5 bases). CDR3 size: 14 residues. Germline loops: CDR1 SGHRS, CDR2 YFSETQ. V gave up 4 bases and J gave up 1 base, with 9 bases separating them. This CDR3 is CASSARGSGNTIYF. CDR3 sequence (DNA): TGCGCCAGCAGCGCGAGGGGATCTGGAAACACCATATATTTT.

The J gene is TRBJ2-7, the V gene TRBV6-2 or TRBV6-3, with TRBD1 matching 12 bases. Germline values: CDR1 MNHEY, CDR2 SVGEGT. The V gene end was trimmed by 5 bases and the J gene end by 5 bases; junction bases not matched to a gene: 7. CDR3 length: 15 amino acids. This CDR3 reads CASSQPGQGADEQYF. The CDR3 DNA follows: TGTGCCAGCAGTCAACCGGGACAGGGGGCGGACGAGCAGTACTTC.

The chain links TRBV6-6 to TRBJ2-7; D is unresolved. V was shortened by 2 bases and J by 1 base, with 6 bases between the two germline ends. Germline values: CDR1 MNHNY, CDR2 SVGAGI (reference sequence). The CDR3 consists of 13 residues. In nucleotides, the CDR3 is TGTGCCAGCAGTTACCCCCCATCCTACGAGCAGTACTTC. Its translation: CASSYPPSYEQYF.

The chain joins TRBV19 to TRBJ1-2; D gene ambiguous. There are 14 residues in the CDR3. The V gene lost 3 bases and the J gene lost 0 bases, with 8 bases spanning the gap. Germline CDR1 and CDR2: LNHDA and SQIVND (reference sequence). As DNA, the CDR3 is TGTGCCAGTAGTATTTTCCCTGCTAACTATGGCTACACCTTC. It encodes CASSIFPANYGYTF.

The rearrangement uses TRBV30 and TRBJ1-1; unclear D gene. V lost 7 bases and J lost 4, with 13 bases in between. This CDR3 has 12 amino acids. Germline V CDR1 and CDR2: GTSNPN, SVGIG (reference sequence). CDR3 DNA sequence: TGTGCCTCCCCTTTACGGGGCACTGAAGCTTTCTTT. It specifies CASPLRGTEAFF.

There are a few counts of this clone. V is TRBV6-4 and J is TRBJ1-6; a weak D match, TRBD1 (5 bases). The germline gives CDR1 MRHNA, CDR2 SNTAGT. The V end was cut by 9 bases, the J end by 7 bases, with 13 bases between. The CDR3 totals 13 residues. The CDR3 region has the DNA TGTGCCAGTTCTCGGGGGGACAATTCACCCCTCCACTTT. Protein sequence: CASSRGDNSPLHF.

This rearrangement joins TRBV3-1 (or the pseudogene TRBV3-2) to TRBJ2-3; D unresolved. Germline CDR1 and CDR2: LGHDT and YNNKEL (reference sequence). This CDR3 contains 15 residues. Trimming shortened V by 1 base and J by 6 bases, and 14 bases separated the two germline ends. The CDR3 DNA reads TGTGCCAGCAGCCAAGCTGGCCGGAGTTCGGATACGCAGTATTTT. Amino acid sequence: CASSQAGRSSDTQYF.

The chain is built from TRBV11-2 and TRBJ2-7; no clear D. V was clipped by 1 base and J by 3 bases, with 13 bases between them. CDR1 SGHAT and CDR2 FQNNGV come from the germline V gene. This CDR3 has 15 residues. CDR3: CASSLVQNAHYEQYF. For the CDR3, the DNA is TGTGCCAGCAGCTTAGTACAAAACGCGCACTACGAGCAGTACTTC.

The chain couples TRBV2 to TRBJ2-3; the D gene is possibly TRBD2 (6 bases). The CDR3 contains 18 residues. Looked up from germline, CDR1 is SNHLY and CDR2 is FYNNEI. Trimming took 1 base from V and 5 from J, leaving 22 bases between them. The CDR3 loop reads CASSEGRDPLRAGDTQYF. For the CDR3, the DNA is TGTGCCAGCAGTGAAGGGCGGGACCCCCTGAGGGCCGGAGATACGCAGTATTTT. The full variable domain, completed using reference TRBV2 and TRBJ2-3, is EPEVTQTPSHQVTQMGQEVILRCVPISNHLYFYWYRQILGQKVEFLVSFYNNEISEKSEIFDDQFSVERPDGSNFTLKIRSTKLEDSAMYFCASSEGRDPLRAGDTQYFGPGTRLTVL.

This clone has only a few counts. V is TRBV6-1 and J is TRBJ2-3; tentative D call: TRBD2 (5 bases). Trimming removed 8 bases at V and 4 bases at J, with 22 bases between. Germline assignment: CDR1 MNHNS and CDR2 SASEGT. CDR3 length: 16 amino acids. The CDR3 loop reads CASRGPRTPKADTQYF. CDR3 in DNA: TGTGCCAGCCGTGGCCCCCGGACTCCAAAGGCAGATACGCAGTATTTT.

The rearrangement joins TRBV14 to TRBJ1-1; D not certain. CDR1 is SGHDN and CDR2 is FVKESK in the germline V gene. V lost 0 bases and J lost 3, with 14 bases in between. CDR3 length equals 16 residues. The DNA for the CDR3 is TGTGCCAGCAGCCAAGATAAATATTTCGGGCACACTGAAGCTTTCTTT. Its protein is CASSQDKYFGHTEAFF. The full variable domain, in which reference TRBV14 and TRBJ1-1 provide the parts outside the CDR3, is EAGVTQFPSHSVIEKGQTVTLRCDPISGHDNLYWYRRVMGKEIKFLLHFVKESKQDESGMPNNRFLAERTGGTYSTLKVQPAELEDSGVYFCASSQDKYFGHTEAFFGQGTRLTVV.

The count of this clone is one. The rearrangement joins TRBV6-1 to TRBJ2-2; D is uncertain. This CDR3 comprises 17 residues. The germline gives CDR1 MNHNS, CDR2 SASEGT. V lost 6 bases to trimming and J lost 0 bases, with 17 bases between them. Here the CDR3 reads CASSERFWYANTGELFF. The DNA of the CDR3 is TGTGCCAGCAGCGAACGATTTTGGTACGCGAACACCGGGGAGCTGTTTTTT.